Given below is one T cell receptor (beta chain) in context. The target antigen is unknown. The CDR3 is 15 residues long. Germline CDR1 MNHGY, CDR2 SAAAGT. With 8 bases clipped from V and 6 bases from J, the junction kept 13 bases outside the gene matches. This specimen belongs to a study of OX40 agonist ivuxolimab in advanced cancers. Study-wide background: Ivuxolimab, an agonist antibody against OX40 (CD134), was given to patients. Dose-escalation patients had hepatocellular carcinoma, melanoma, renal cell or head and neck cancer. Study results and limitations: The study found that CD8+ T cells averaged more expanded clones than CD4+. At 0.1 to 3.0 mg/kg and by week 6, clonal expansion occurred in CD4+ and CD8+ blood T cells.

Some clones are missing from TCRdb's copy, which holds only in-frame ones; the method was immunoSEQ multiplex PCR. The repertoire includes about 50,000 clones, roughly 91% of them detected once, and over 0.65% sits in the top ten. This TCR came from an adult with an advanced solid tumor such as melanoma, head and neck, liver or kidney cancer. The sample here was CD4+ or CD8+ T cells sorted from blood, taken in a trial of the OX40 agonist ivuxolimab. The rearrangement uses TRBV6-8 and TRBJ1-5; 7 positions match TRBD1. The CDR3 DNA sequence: TGTGCCAGCCTCAGACAGGGAACGTTACGTCAGCCCCAGCATTTT. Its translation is CASLRQGTLRQPQHF.